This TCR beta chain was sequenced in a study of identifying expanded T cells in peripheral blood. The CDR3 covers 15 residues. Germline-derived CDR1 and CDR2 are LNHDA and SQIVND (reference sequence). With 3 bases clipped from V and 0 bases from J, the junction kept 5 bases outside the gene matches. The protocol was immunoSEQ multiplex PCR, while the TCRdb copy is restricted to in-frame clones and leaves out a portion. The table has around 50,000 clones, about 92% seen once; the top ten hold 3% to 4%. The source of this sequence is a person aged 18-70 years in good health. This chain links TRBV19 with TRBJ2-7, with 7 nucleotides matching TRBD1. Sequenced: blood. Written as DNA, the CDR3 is TGTGCCAGTAGTATGGGACAGTCGGCCTCCTACGAGCAGTACTTC. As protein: CASSMGQSASYEQYF.